This entry features one T cell receptor beta chain sequence. Its antigen is not identified. Trimming shortened V by 1 base and J by 5 bases, and 11 bases separated the two germline ends. CDR3 length: 13 amino acids. Germline V gene lookup returns CDR1 GTSNPN and CDR2 SVGIG (reference sequence). Some clones are missing from TCRdb's copy, which holds only in-frame ones; the method was immunoSEQ multiplex PCR. The data show hundreds of thousands of clones, with approximately 87% seen just once and about 6% held by the top ten. This sample is part of a study of cytomegalovirus exposure and HLA in healthy donors. Findings and limits, study-wide: Researchers counted around 160 TCR beta chains as cytomegalovirus-associated.

This TCR derives from a young woman in good health and CMV-seronegative. J is TRBJ1-1 and V is TRBV30, with unresolved D. Sequencing used PBMCs. In nucleotides, the CDR3 is TGTGCCTGGAGTGACACGGATGATACTGAAGCTTTCTTT. Protein: CAWSDTDDTEAFF.